These T cell receptor beta chains were read from a single sample in a study of blood T cell repertoires in COVID-19. Sequenced by immunoSEQ multiplex PCR; TCRdb stores in-frame clones only, minus some. The table lists about 370,000 clones, about 89% of them singletons. Sequences were obtained from peripheral blood. These receptors were obtained from a woman in her 30s with COVID-19, enrolled during active disease. CDR3s include the opening cysteine and the closing phenylalanine or tryptophan. Fields, in order: D gene, J gene, clone size, V gene, CDR3 protein, CDR3 DNA. D genes are given only for firm matches. Only part of the rows carry a size: once, few, many, or a class if the clone is expanded.

- | TRBJ1-4 | - | TRBV5-4 | CASSFDLRDEKLFF | TGTGCCAGCAGCTTTGACCTTCGGGATGAAAAACTGTTTTTT
- | TRBJ1-5 | - | TRBV7-9 | CASSPMGGEDRPQHF | TGTGCCAGCAGCCCCATGGGGGGGGAGGACCGGCCCCAGCATTTT
- | TRBJ2-1 | - | TRBV15 | CATSRKGRAGNEQFF | TGTGCCACCAGCAGGAAAGGCAGGGCCGGCAATGAGCAGTTCTTC
TRBD1 | TRBJ1-5 | - | TRBV5-1 | CASSSTGGAQPQHF | TGCGCCAGCAGCTCAACAGGGGGCGCCCAGCCCCAGCATTTT
- | TRBJ1-1 | - | TRBV21-1 | CASSKGEPQYLNTEAFF | TGTGCCAGCAGCAAAGGGGAGCCACAGTACTTGAACACTGAAGCTTTCTTT
- | TRBJ1-5 | - | TRBV4-1 | CASSQEGKGWNQPQHF | TGCGCCAGCAGCCAAGAGGGTAAGGGGTGGAATCAGCCCCAGCATTTT
TRBD2 | TRBJ2-1 | - | TRBV7-2 | CASSVASGLAGEYNEQFF | TGTGCCAGCAGCGTTGCCTCGGGACTAGCGGGGGAATACAATGAGCAGTTCTTC
- | TRBJ1-5 | many | TRBV6-2/TRBV6-3 | CASSTLYTNQPQHF | TGTGCCAGCAGTACGTTATACACCAATCAGCCCCAGCATTTT
TRBD1 | TRBJ1-6 | - | TRBV10-2 | CASNRGRNSPLHF | TGCGCCAGCAACAGGGGGCGTAATTCACCCCTCCACTTT
TRBD1 | TRBJ2-1 | - | TRBV10-3 | CAIRGQGAGVPGVRNEQFF | TGTGCCATCAGGGGACAGGGGGCCGGAGTGCCTGGAGTTAGGAATGAGCAGTTCTTC
- | TRBJ1-4 | once | TRBV7-6 | CASSLTSGVSNEKLFF | TGTGCCAGCAGCTTAACTTCAGGCGTTTCTAATGAAAAACTGTTTTTT
TRBD1 | TRBJ2-5 | - | TRBV25-1 | CASSEYMTGGQTQYF | TGTGCCAGCAGTGAATATATGACAGGGGGCCAGACCCAGTACTTC
- | TRBJ2-7 | - | TRBV11-2 | CASSFRDFEYEQYF | TGTGCCAGCAGCTTCCGGGACTTTGAATACGAGCAGTACTTC
TRBD2 | TRBJ2-5 | - | TRBV7-6 | CASSFGTSVETQYF | TGTGCCAGCAGCTTTGGGACTAGCGTTGAGACCCAGTACTTC
- | TRBJ2-2 | - | TRBV10-1 | CASSPGTINTGELFF | TGCGCCAGCAGCCCCGGGACAATCAACACCGGGGAGCTGTTTTTT
TRBD2 | TRBJ2-7 | - | TRBV2 | CASTRGGLYEQYF | TGTGCCAGCACCCGGGGGGGCCTTTACGAGCAGTACTTC
TRBD1 | TRBJ1-2 | - | TRBV28 | CASSDWTGAYYGYTF | TGTGCCAGCAGTGATTGGACAGGGGCGTACTATGGCTACACCTTC
- | TRBJ1-1 | - | TRBV5-8 | CASSFRGRTEAFF | TGTGCCAGCAGCTTTAGGGGGAGAACTGAAGCTTTCTTT
- | TRBJ1-2 | once | TRBV27 | CASSSPRVLGNYGYTF | TGTGCCAGCAGTTCGCCCCGCGTTCTTGGTAACTATGGCTACACCTTC
TRBD1 | TRBJ1-5 | - | TRBV6-1 | CASSERAGQGQKGNQPQHF | TGTGCCAGCAGTGAACGGGCGGGACAGGGACAAAAGGGCAATCAGCCCCAGCATTTT
TRBD2 | TRBJ2-7 | once | TRBV18 | CASSPSGGGAYEQYF | TGTGCCAGCTCACCATCGGGTGGGGGGGCCTACGAGCAGTACTTC